This passage covers 16 T cell receptor beta chains from one sample sequenced in a study of OX40 agonist ivuxolimab in advanced cancers. Only in-frame clones appear in the TCRdb table, and some are missing; sequencing was by immunoSEQ multiplex PCR. The sample consists of some 50,000 clones, over 80% of them appearing once. Sequenced here: CD4+ or CD8+ T cells sorted from blood, sampled in a trial of the OX40 agonist ivuxolimab. These receptor sequences come from an adult with an advanced solid tumor such as melanoma, head and neck, liver or kidney cancer.

The rearrangement uses TRBV19 and TRBJ1-5; 8 nucleotides align to TRBD1. The CDR3 sequence is 16 residues long. The trim removed 2 bases at V and 2 bases at J, leaving 5 bases unmatched. Germline CDR1 and CDR2: LNHDA and SQIVND (reference sequence). The CDR3 sequence: CASSITPGQGNQPQHF. CDR3 in DNA: TGTGCCAGTAGTATAACACCGGGACAGGGCAATCAGCCCCAGCATTTT.

CDR3 bases: TGTGCCAGTAATGACGATGGCGGGACCCTGGTAATGGAAAAACTGTTTTTT. This sequence encodes CASNDDGGTLVMEKLFF. The genes are TRBV19 and TRBJ1-4; D possibly corresponds to TRBD1 (5 bases). The CDR3 loop spans 17 amino acids. Germline V gene sequence: CDR1 LNHDA, CDR2 SQIVND (reference sequence). V lost 7 bases to trimming and J lost 8 bases, with 26 bases between them.

The V call is TRBV7-2, the J call TRBJ1-6; TRBD1 aligns across 9 bases. Germline CDR1 and CDR2: SGHTA and FQGNSA. The CDR3 totals 14 residues. V was clipped by 4 bases and J by 10 bases; unmatched bases: 5. The CDR3 coding sequence is TGTGCCAGCAGCTCACAGGGGGCTTACTCACCCCTCCACTTT. It specifies CASSSQGAYSPLHF.

This clone was seen a few times. This CDR3 is also generated by other DNA sequences in the sample. The J gene is TRBJ2-5, the V gene TRBV5-5; TRBD2 agrees at 12 bases. Germline lookup yields CDR1 SGHKS and CDR2 YYEKEE (reference sequence). The CDR3 is 15 residues long. With 1 base clipped from V and 2 bases from J, the junction kept 0 bases outside the gene matches. Here the CDR3 DNA reads TGTGCCAGCAGCTTGACTAGCGGGGGGCAAGAGACCCAGTACTTC. Its protein product is CASSLTSGGQETQYF.

This chain connects TRBV6-5 to TRBJ2-2, with D possibly being TRBD2 (5 bases). The ends were cut back, 2 bases at V and 4 bases at J, with 11 bases in the middle. Germline V CDR1 and CDR2: MNHEY, SVGAGI. The CDR3 is 15 amino acids. Here the CDR3 DNA reads TGTGCCAGCAGTTACCCCCCTGCGGGCACCGGGGAGCTGTTTTTT. Translating it yields CASSYPPAGTGELFF.

This clone was seen just once. This sequence joins TRBV23-1 and TRBJ2-5; 11 bases are shared with TRBD2. TRBV23-1 is an ORF; its function is uncertain. The junction had 16 bases not matched to a gene; V was cut back by 11 bases and J by 5 bases. This CDR3 has 16 residues. CDR3 sequence (DNA): TGCGCCCTCCAGGGAGTAGCGGGGGGGCCTTGTGAGACCCAGTACTTC. It yields the protein CALQGVAGGPCETQYF.

This clone was detected a few times. This sequence joins TRBV27 and TRBJ2-5; TRBD1 matches 7 bases. CDR3 length: 13 amino acids. Germline lookup yields CDR1 MNHEY and CDR2 SMNVEV (reference sequence). The V segment lost 5 bases and the J segment 4 bases; nucleotides outside the gene matches: 4. CDR3 residues: CASSPDRIETQYF. Written as DNA, the CDR3 is TGTGCCAGCAGTCCGGACAGGATAGAGACCCAGTACTTC.

This chain connects TRBV28 to TRBJ2-1; 10 positions match TRBD1. Germline V CDR1 and CDR2: MDHEN, SYDVKM. V lost 5 bases to trimming and J lost 5 bases; unmatched junction nucleotides: 6. There are 15 residues in the CDR3. In DNA form, the CDR3 reads TGTGCCAGCAGTACCCGGGACAGGGGAAACAATGAGCAGTTCTTC. Translation gives CASSTRDRGNNEQFF.

As DNA, the CDR3 is TGTGCCAGCACTAACAGGGGACTAGGGGAAGCTTTCTTT. As protein: CASTNRGLGEAFF. The rearrangement links TRBV6-5 to TRBJ1-1; TRBD1 matches 7 bases. V shed 7 bases and J 8 bases; nucleotides not matched to a gene: 10. The CDR3 runs 13 residues. CDR1 and CDR2 (germline): MNHEY, SVGAGI.

The chain is built from TRBV5-6 and TRBJ1-2; tentatively, D is TRBD1 (6 bases). Germline CDR1 is SGHDT and CDR2 is YYEEEE. The CDR3 runs 13 residues. Trimming stripped 1 base from V and 5 bases from J, with 9 bases between. The CDR3 DNA reads as TGTGCCAGCAGCTTGAACAGGGTATATGGCTACACCTTC. Residues: CASSLNRVYGYTF.

The gene calls are TRBV11-1 and TRBJ1-2, with TRBD1 as a possible D gene (5 bases). The germline CDR1 and CDR2 sequences are SGHAT and FQDESV (reference sequence). The CDR3 is 16 residues long. V lost 0 bases to trimming and J lost 4 bases, with 15 bases between them. For the CDR3, the DNA is TGTGCCAGCAGCTTAGCGCAGGACGGGACTCTCTATGGCTACACCTTC. As protein: CASSLAQDGTLYGYTF.

The chain is built from TRBV2 and TRBJ2-1; 10 bases map to TRBD1. CDR1 is SNHLY, CDR2 FYNNEI, per germline. V was clipped by 4 bases and J by 8 bases; unmatched bases: 5. CDR3 size: 14 residues. The CDR3 protein is CASSGGQGLDEQFF. DNA of the CDR3: TGTGCCAGCAGTGGGGGACAGGGGTTGGATGAGCAGTTCTTC.

The CDR3 spells CASSLVGTGVYNEQFF. CDR3 nucleotide sequence: TGTGCCAGCAGCTTAGTGGGGACAGGGGTCTACAATGAGCAGTTCTTC. V gene TRBV7-8 combines with J gene TRBJ2-1; TRBD1 agrees at 10 bases. Germline CDR1 reads SGHVS; CDR2 reads FQNEAQ. The CDR3 consists of 16 residues. Unmatched junction bases numbered 3, after V lost 1 base and J lost 3 bases.

There are a few counts of this clone. The chain uses TRBV11-3 and TRBJ2-7, with D perhaps TRBD1 (6 bases). The V gene's germline CDR1 is SGHNT and CDR2 YENEEA. V shed 3 bases and J shed 9 bases, with 15 bases lying between them. The CDR3 contains 13 residues. DNA for the CDR3: TGTGCCAGCAGCTTGGGGGCTCACGGCGGGCAGTACTTC. Translation: CASSLGAHGGQYF.

The rearrangement uses TRBV7-9 and TRBJ1-2, with D perhaps TRBD1 (5 bases). Trimming removed 5 bases at V and 3 bases at J, with 7 bases between. Germline assignment: CDR1 SEHNR and CDR2 FQNEAQ (reference sequence). The CDR3 consists of 12 residues. The chain's CDR3 is CASSRGDYGYTF. DNA of the CDR3: TGTGCCAGCAGCCGAGGGGACTATGGCTACACCTTC. The variable domain in full, with the rest retrieved from reference TRBV7-9 and TRBJ1-2, is DTGVSQNPRHKITKRGQNVTFRCDPISEHNRLYWYRQTLGQGPEFLTYFQNEAQLEKSRLLSDRFSAERPKGSFSTLEIQRTEQGDSAMYLCASSRGDYGYTFGSGTRLTVV.

In DNA, the CDR3 is TGTGCCAGCAGCTTAATGGACAGGGGGTTACCCCTCCACTTT. Translated, it gives CASSLMDRGLPLHF. V and J are TRBV11-1 and TRBJ1-6; 10 nucleotides line up with TRBD1. J was trimmed by 12 bases and V by 2 bases; bases with no gene match: 4. The CDR3 covers 14 residues. The germline CDR1 and CDR2 sequences are SGHAT and FQDESV (reference sequence).